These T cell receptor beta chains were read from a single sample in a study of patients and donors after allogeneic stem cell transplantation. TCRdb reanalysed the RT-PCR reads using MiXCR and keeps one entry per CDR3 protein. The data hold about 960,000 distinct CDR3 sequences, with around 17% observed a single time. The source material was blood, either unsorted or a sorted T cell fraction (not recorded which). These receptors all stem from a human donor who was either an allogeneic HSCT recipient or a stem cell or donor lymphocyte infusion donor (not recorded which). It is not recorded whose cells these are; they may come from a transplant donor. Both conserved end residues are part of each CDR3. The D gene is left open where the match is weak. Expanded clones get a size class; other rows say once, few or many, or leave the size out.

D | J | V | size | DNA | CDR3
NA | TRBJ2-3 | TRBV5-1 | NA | TGCGCCAGCAGCTTGGTGTTGGACACAGATACGCAGTATTTT | CASSLVLDTDTQYF
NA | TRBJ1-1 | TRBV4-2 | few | TGTGCCAGCAGCCGGGACCCGGCAAACACTGAAGCTTTCTTT | CASSRDPANTEAFF
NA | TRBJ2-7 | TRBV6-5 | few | TGTGCCAGCAGTTTCGGGACGCACGATCCCTCCTACGAGCAGTACTTC | CASSFGTHDPSYEQYF
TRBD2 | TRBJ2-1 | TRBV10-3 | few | TGTGCCATATCTAGCGGGGCAAATGAGCAGTTCTTC | CAISSGANEQFF
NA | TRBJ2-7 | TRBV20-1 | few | TGCAGTGCTAGACAGGACAGGGAGGGCTACGAGCAGTACTTC | CSARQDREGYEQYF
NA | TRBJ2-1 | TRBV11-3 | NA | TGTGCCAGCGCTCTGGGGGTGGACAATGAGCAGTTCTTC | CASALGVDNEQFF
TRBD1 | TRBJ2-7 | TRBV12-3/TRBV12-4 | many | TGCGCCAGCAGCTCAACCGGGACAGCCTACGAGCAGTACTTC | CASSSTGTAYEQYF
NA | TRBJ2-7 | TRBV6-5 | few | TGTGCCAGCAGTTATTCGTCTGTTGGCGAGCAGTACTTC | CASSYSSVGEQYF
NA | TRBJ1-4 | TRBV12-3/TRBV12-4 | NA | TGTGCCAGCAGCCCCGGCCCCCTCGCGGTTGAAAAACTGTTTTTT | CASSPGPLAVEKLFF
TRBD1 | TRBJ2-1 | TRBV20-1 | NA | TGCAGTGCCCAGGGGGCCGGGAGCTACAATGAGCAGTTCTTC | CSAQGAGSYNEQFF
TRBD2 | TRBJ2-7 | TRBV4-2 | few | TGTGCCAGCAGCCAAGAGGGACTAGCGAACGAGCAGTACTTC | CASSQEGLANEQYF
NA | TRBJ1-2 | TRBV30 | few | TGTGCCTGGAGTGAGCAGATTAACTATGGCTACACCTTC | CAWSEQINYGYTF
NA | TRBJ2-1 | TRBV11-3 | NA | TGTGCCAGCAGCTGGGGGCCGGGGTATTCCTACAATGAGCAGTTCTTC | CASSWGPGYSYNEQFF
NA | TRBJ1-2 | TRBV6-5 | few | TGTGCCAGCAAGTCTGGGGACTATGGCTACACCTTC | CASKSGDYGYTF
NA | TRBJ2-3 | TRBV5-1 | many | TGTGCCAGCAGTTTGGGTAGGACCGATACGCAGTATTTT | CASSLGRTDTQYF
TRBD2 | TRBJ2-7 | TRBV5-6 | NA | TGTGCCAGCAAACAGCAGGGAGGGGCCGAGCAGTACTTC | CASKQQGGAEQYF
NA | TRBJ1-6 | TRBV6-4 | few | TGTGCCAGCAGTCCCCCCGGGAGCTATAATTCACCCCTCCACTTT | CASSPPGSYNSPLHF
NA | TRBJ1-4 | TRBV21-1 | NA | TGTGCCAGCAGCAAAGTGGGCAAGACCGCAACTAATGAAAAACTGTTTTTT | CASSKVGKTATNEKLFF
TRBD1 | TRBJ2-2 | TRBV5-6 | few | TGTGCCAGCAGCATCGGGACAGGCAGCACCGGGGAGCTGTTTTTT | CASSIGTGSTGELFF
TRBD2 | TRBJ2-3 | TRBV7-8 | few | TGTGCCAGCAGCTTAGAAGATTACCGGCTAGCGGGGAACACAGATACGCAGTATTTT | CASSLEDYRLAGNTDTQYF
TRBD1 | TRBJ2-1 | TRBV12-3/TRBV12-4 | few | TGTGCCAGCAGTTTATACAAGGGGGCGGAAAATGAGCAGTTCTTC | CASSLYKGAENEQFF
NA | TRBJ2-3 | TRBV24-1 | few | TGTGCCACCAGTGACCCCACGGGGAGAGATACGCAGTATTTT | CATSDPTGRDTQYF
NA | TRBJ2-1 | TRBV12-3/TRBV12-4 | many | TGTGCCAGCAGTTTTTTGGCGGGCCAGCCGAATGAGCAGTTCTTC | CASSFLAGQPNEQFF
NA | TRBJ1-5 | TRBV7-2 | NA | TGTGCCAGCAGCCGAGCATTTGGACAGCCCCAGCATTTT | CASSRAFGQPQHF
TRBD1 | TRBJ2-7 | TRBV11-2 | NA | TGTGCCAGCAGCTTAGGGGCAGGGGGACGAACTAAAAACTACGAGCAGTACTTC | CASSLGAGGRTKNYEQYF
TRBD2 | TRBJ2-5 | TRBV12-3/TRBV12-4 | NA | TGTGCCAGCAGTCCTCCTAGCGGGCCCGACCAAGAGACCCAGTACTTC | CASSPPSGPDQETQYF
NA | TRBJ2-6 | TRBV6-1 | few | TGTGCCAGCAGTGTAGGGACGACTGGGGCCAACGTCCTGACTTTC | CASSVGTTGANVLTF
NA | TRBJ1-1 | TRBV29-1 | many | TGCAGCGTTGATAGGGGATTCGGTGAAGCTTTCTTT | CSVDRGFGEAFF
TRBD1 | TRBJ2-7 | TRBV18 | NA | TGTGCCAGCTCACCACTTCAGGGGGCAGAATACGAGCAGTACTTC | CASSPLQGAEYEQYF
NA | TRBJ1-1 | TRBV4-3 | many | TGCGCCAGCAGCCCGTCAGGGGACACTGAAGCTTTCTTT | CASSPSGDTEAFF
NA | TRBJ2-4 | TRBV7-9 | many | TGTGCCAGCAGCTTAGGACTTAAACCAGGAAACATTCAGTACTTC | CASSLGLKPGNIQYF
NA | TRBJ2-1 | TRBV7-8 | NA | TGTGCCAGCAGAGCCGGACAGACCAATGAGCAGTTCTTC | CASRAGQTNEQFF